This T cell receptor (beta chain) was identified in a study of blood T cell repertoires in COVID-19 (dated by TCRdb to 2018 to 2020). Context from the whole study: The collaborator samples originated in the United States, Italy and Spain and spanned the acute and convalescent phases of COVID-19. The material from the prospective study consisted of cDNA or gDNA derived from T cells, B-cell-depleted T cells, or PBMCs. Deeply sampled blood TCRbeta repertoires from subjects exposed to, actively infected with, or recovered from COVID-19 were included in the dataset. The repertoires were released in a freely available public database meant as a resource for research on the immune response to SARS-CoV-2. Samples came from the ongoing ImmuneRACE study (first 160 participants) plus 1,254 subjects from 6 global collaborators. Sample metadata almost always included a de-identified subject ID, COVID-19 status, age in years and sex. Where available, HLA class I and class II types were taken from metadata supplied by the sample provider and were not determined by assay-based typing. What the work shows at the level of the full study, not this receptor alone: The amount of clinical and demographic metadata varied by source and participant and was provided uncurated.

TCRbeta CDR3 regions were amplified from genomic DNA using the immunoSEQ Assay, a bias-controlled multiplex PCR. In the original analysis: The number of nucleated cells in each sample was estimated by amplification of reference gene primers within the assay. To quantify the absolute abundance of each unique TCRbeta CDR3 rearrangement, sequence reads were collapsed and filtered. Productive Simpson clonality was computed per sample as the square root of Simpson's diversity index over productive rearrangements. In TCRdb, the immuneACCESS table is reduced to in-frame sequences with V and J assigned. These tables do not hold every clone; where another copy was compared, an unresolved V gene accounts for under half, and the others remain unexplained. V and J calls and clone size are copied from that table; D and trimming were computed from the DNA. Here the sample has approximately 77,000 clones; roughly 80% occur a single time. The top ten hold 15% to 20% of the sample.

In the germline V gene, CDR1 corresponds to SNHLY and CDR2 to FYNNEI. Germline trimming amounts to 7 bases on V and 0 bases on J, with 5 as the count of junction bases outside the gene matches. Spanning cysteine to phenylalanine, the CDR3 consists of 15 amino acids. Only the CDR3 region is kept as DNA, spanning 45 bases read in frame from base 1. A note on this clone: Its antigen is unknown. No much larger clone is present one base from it, and per-base qualities are unavailable.

The collaborating institutions used their own protocols to collect whole blood in K2EDTA tubes. For TCRbeta analysis, collaborator samples were shipped as frozen whole blood, as isolated PBMCs, or as DNA extracted from either sample type. Sequenced: peripheral blood. The source of this sequence is a woman aged 60 to 75 with acute or convalescent COVID-19. In this chain, TRBV2 is recombined with TRBJ2-3; 9 central bases correspond to TRBD2. The DNA reads TGTGCCAGCACGAGACTAGCGGCTAGCACAGATACGCAGTATTTT. Translation gives CASTRLAASTDTQYF.